Listed here is a single T cell receptor (beta chain). Some clones are missing from TCRdb's copy, which holds only in-frame ones; the method was immunoSEQ multiplex PCR. This table has 71,000 or so clones, around 86% appearing once. The record originates from a study of OX40 agonist ivuxolimab in advanced cancers. Study context: Participants, about 83% male, averaged roughly 55 years of age, ranging from about 23 to 85.

Sequencing used CD4+ or CD8+ T cells sorted from blood, obtained in a trial of the OX40 agonist ivuxolimab. This TCR was sampled from an adult with an advanced solid tumor such as melanoma, head and neck, liver or kidney cancer.

CDR3 protein: CASSYRRDYEQYF. The CDR3, as DNA: TGTGCCAGCAGTTACCGCAGAGACTACGAGCAGTACTTC. V gene TRBV6-5 combines with J gene TRBJ2-7; D unclear. The germline CDR1 and CDR2 sequences are MNHEY and SVGAGI. Deletions cut 2 bases from V and 3 bases from J, with 8 bases between. The CDR3 has 13 amino acids.